The 14 T cell receptor beta chains given below trace back to one sample, sequenced in a study of T cells in women clearing cervical HPV infection. This table comes from immunoSEQ multiplex PCR, and its TCRdb copy is limited to in-frame clones, with some not included. Seen in this sample are tens of thousands of clones; the ten most common clones hold 10% to 15%. Material: blood buffy coat. Source of these receptors: a woman between 18 and 69 years old with a cervical HPV16 infection that either progressed to CIN3+ or cleared (not recorded which).

Concerning this clone: The sequenced fragment ends 3 residues before the CDR3 boundary, so the rest is inferred from the germline J gene. The chain recombines TRBV15 with TRBJ1-6, with D possibly TRBD1 on 6 matching bases. Germline V lookup: CDR1 LNHNV, CDR2 YYDKDF (reference sequence). V was pared by 3 bases and J by 3 bases, with 9 bases between. The CDR3 totals 15 residues. The part of the CDR3 DNA that was read is TGTGCCACCAGCAGTACAGGGAACTATAATTCACCC. It yields the protein CATSSTGNYNSP. The complete CDR3 reads CATSSTGNYNSPLHF.

Comments on this clone: The sequence runs out 3 residues before the end of the CDR3; the remainder is reconstructed from the germline J gene. J is TRBJ1-2 and V is TRBV20-1; TRBD1 might be the D (6 bases). This CDR3 contains 14 residues. The germline gives CDR1 DFQATT, CDR2 SNEGSKA (reference sequence). The covered CDR3 bases are TGCAGTGCTAGAGAAGCGGGGGGGCCTCGGGAC. The encoded protein is CSAREAGGPRD. In full, the CDR3 reads CSAREAGGPRDYTF.

Turning to this clone: The DNA ends 3 residues before the CDR3 does, and the rest of the CDR3 is filled in from the germline J gene. J is TRBJ2-3 and V is TRBV5-1, with TRBD1 matching 11 bases. CDR3 length: 15 residues. From germline, CDR1 is SGHRS and CDR2 YFSETQ. CDR3 DNA, as far as it was read: TGCGCCAGCAGCTTCCTGGGACAGGGGGGTGAGACG. This encodes CASSFLGQGGET. The full CDR3 protein reads CASSFLGQGGETQYF.

About this clone: The CDR3 goes on 3 residues after the read ends, and that part is filled in from the germline J gene. Other DNA sequences of this sample code for an identical CDR3. The rearrangement joins TRBV7-2 to TRBJ2-1; 13 bases match TRBD2. J lost 7 bases, V lost 4 bases, and 4 bases had no gene match. Germline-derived CDR1 and CDR2 are SGHTA and FQGNSA. This CDR3 has 15 amino acids. The sequenced CDR3 bases are TGTGCCAGCAGCTCCTGGACTAGCGGGAGTAATGAG. It is translated as CASSSWTSGSNE. In full, the CDR3 reads CASSSWTSGSNEQFF.

As for this clone: The missing CDR3 end, 3 residues past where the read stops, is filled in from the germline J gene. This rearrangement joins TRBV7-2 to TRBJ1-4, with 7 positions matching TRBD1. The CDR3 spans 15 residues. V shed 4 bases, J shed 5 bases, and the junction held 7 bases outside the gene matches. Looked up from germline, CDR1 is SGHTA and CDR2 is FQGNSA. The CDR3 bases that were read are TGTGCCAGCAGCTATCGACAGGGCGGGAATGAAAAA. The encoded protein is CASSYRQGGNEK. The whole CDR3 protein reads CASSYRQGGNEKLFF.

A word on this clone: The read ends 3 residues before the CDR3 terminus; that terminus is restored from the germline J gene. The genes are TRBV19 and TRBJ1-4; TRBD1 matches 8 bases. Per germline, CDR1 LNHDA and CDR2 SQIVND (reference sequence). The CDR3 contains 15 residues. Trimming took 5 bases from V and 5 from J; bases not matched to a gene: 7. Incomplete CDR3 DNA: TGTGCCAGTAGTGCCAAGACAGGGGCAAATGAAAAA. Amino acids: CASSAKTGANEK. The complete CDR3 reads CASSAKTGANEKLFF.

As for this clone: The CDR3 extends 3 residues past the end of the read, so its final part is completed from the germline J gene. The chain joins TRBV20-1 to TRBJ1-1; the match to TRBD1 covers 7 bases. Germline CDR1 and CDR2: DFQATT and SNEGSKA (reference sequence). V was pared by 4 bases and J by 5 bases, with 16 bases of the junction left unmatched. The CDR3 length is 16 residues. The CDR3 bases that were read are TGCAGTGCTAAGAGGGTAGGGGGCAGGTTTCAGACTGAA. This sequence encodes CSAKRVGGRFQTE. In full, the CDR3 reads CSAKRVGGRFQTEAFF.

Turning to this clone: The read halts 3 residues ahead of the CDR3 end, with the missing end drawn from the germline J gene. This chain links TRBV5-1 with TRBJ2-3; 10 nucleotides agree with TRBD2. The CDR3 is 16 residues long. From germline, CDR1 is SGHRS and CDR2 YFSETQ. J lost 6 bases, V lost 5 bases, and 12 bases had no gene match. Incomplete CDR3 DNA: TGCGCCAGCAGATCGATTTTCCTAGCGGGAGCGGATACG. It encodes CASRSIFLAGADT. In full, the CDR3 is CASRSIFLAGADTQYF.

Remarks on this clone: At one end the junction does not follow the germline gene, possibly because of a read error. Partial CDR3 DNA: TGCGCCAGCAGCCAAGTGCACCGGGGGTGGTACGAG. It translates to CASSQVHRGWYE. The CDR3, in full, reads CASSQVHRGWYEQYF. The J gene is TRBJ2-7, the V gene TRBV4-2, with D possibly TRBD2 on 6 matching bases. The read is 3 residues too short to cover the CDR3 end, so that end is filled in from the germline J gene. The CDR3 contains 15 residues. The germline V gene has CDR1 LGHNA and CDR2 YNFKEQ.

About this clone itself: The read falls 3 residues short of the CDR3 end, and the missing part is taken from the germline J gene. The chain couples TRBV19 to TRBJ2-3; TRBD2 matches 7 bases. This CDR3 contains 16 residues. Germline CDR1 reads LNHDA; CDR2 reads SQIVND (reference sequence). This CDR3 reads CASSIDGRGSQETQYF. Incomplete CDR3 DNA: TGTGCCAGTAGTATAGATGGGAGGGGATCCCAAGAGACG.

By frequency, this clone is medium-sized (0.01 to 0.1%). The read is 3 residues too short to cover the CDR3 end, so that end is filled in from the germline J gene. V usage is TRBV14 and J usage is TRBJ2-3; 9 bases align to TRBD2. This CDR3 has 19 amino acids. V lost 4 bases, J lost 2 bases, and 16 bases stayed unmatched. The V gene's germline CDR1 is SGHDN and CDR2 FVKESK. CDR3: CASSPLWILAGSTTDTQYF. The part of the CDR3 DNA that was read is TGTGCCAGCAGCCCGTTATGGATCCTAGCGGGATCCACCACAGATACG.

About this clone: The missing CDR3 end, 3 residues past where the read stops, is filled in from the germline J gene. The V call is TRBV19, the J call TRBJ1-1; D not resolved. CDR1 LNHDA and CDR2 SQIVND come from the germline V gene (reference sequence). This CDR3 is built from 12 residues. Trimming shortened V by 5 bases and J by 4 bases, and 8 bases separated the two germline ends. The CDR3 is CASSFTGTEAFF. The part of the CDR3 DNA that was read is TGTGCCAGTAGTTTTACGGGCACTGAA.

Remarks on this clone: The read stops 3 residues short of the end of the CDR3; the missing end is completed from the germline J gene. The chain carries TRBV20-1 and TRBJ2-3; TRBD2 matches 10 bases. The CDR3 consists of 16 residues. Germline loops: CDR1 DFQATT, CDR2 SNEGSKA (reference sequence). J gave up 6 bases and V 3 bases, and 12 bases lay outside the gene matches. This chain's CDR3 is CSASLAGGSIGDTQYF. Partial CDR3 DNA: TGCAGTGCTAGCTTAGCGGGGGGTAGCATTGGGGATACG.

Comment on this clone: The CDR3 end falls 3 residues outside the read, so it is completed with the germline J gene. V usage is TRBV7-3 and J usage is TRBJ2-2, with 8 bases lining up with TRBD2. The CDR3 contains 16 residues. Germline CDR1 is SGHTA and CDR2 is FQGTGA. The V gene end was trimmed by 4 bases and the J gene end by 5 bases; junction bases not matched to a gene: 9. The covered CDR3 bases are TGTGCCAGCAGCTCCGAAGGGACTAGTCGTACCGGGGAG. This encodes CASSSEGTSRTGE. The complete CDR3 protein is CASSSEGTSRTGELFF.